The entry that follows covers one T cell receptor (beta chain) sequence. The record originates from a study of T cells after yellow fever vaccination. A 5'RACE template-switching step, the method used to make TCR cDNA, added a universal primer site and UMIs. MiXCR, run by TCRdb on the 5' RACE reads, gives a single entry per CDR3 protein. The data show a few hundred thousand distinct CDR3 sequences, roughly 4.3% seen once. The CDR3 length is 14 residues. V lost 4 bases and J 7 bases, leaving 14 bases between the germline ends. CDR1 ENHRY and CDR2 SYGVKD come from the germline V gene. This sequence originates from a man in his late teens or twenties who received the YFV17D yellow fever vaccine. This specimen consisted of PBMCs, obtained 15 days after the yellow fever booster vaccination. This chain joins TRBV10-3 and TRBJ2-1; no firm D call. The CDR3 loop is CAISATGPLNEQFF. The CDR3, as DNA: TGTGCCATCAGTGCGACTGGACCATTAAATGAGCAGTTCTTC.